The 15 T cell receptor beta chains below all came from one sample that was sequenced in a study of blood T cell repertoires in COVID-19. Some clones are missing from TCRdb's copy, which holds only in-frame ones; the method was immunoSEQ multiplex PCR. The sample lists 200,000 or so clones, 70% to 90% occurring once. The material sequenced was PBMCs or T cells enriched from blood (not recorded which). The receptors stem from a woman aged 18-29 years who had recovered from COVID-19.

V is TRBV9 and J is TRBJ1-2; D may be TRBD1 (5 bases). V was shortened by 3 bases and J by 6 bases, with 12 bases between the two germline ends. This CDR3 spans 13 amino acids. CDR1 SGDLS and CDR2 YYNGEE come from the germline V gene. The CDR3, as DNA: TGTGCCAGCAGCGCCATGCGGGGGGATGGCTACACCTTC. Translation: CASSAMRGDGYTF.

The chain is built from TRBV27 and TRBJ2-1, with D perhaps TRBD2 (5 bases). The CDR3 consists of 15 residues. Germline loops: CDR1 MNHEY, CDR2 SMNVEV (reference sequence). Deletions cut 3 bases from V and 7 bases from J, with 16 bases between. CDR3 coding DNA: TGTGCCAGCAGTTTTCGGGGTGGAGTCTGGAATGAGCAGTTCTTC. It yields the protein CASSFRGGVWNEQFF.

The chain has TRBV4-1 and TRBJ1-6; 8 nucleotides align to TRBD1. Trimming took 0 bases from V and 11 from J; bases not matched to a gene: 3. Germline values: CDR1 MGHRA, CDR2 YSYEKL. The CDR3 sequence is 14 residues long. The CDR3 region is CASSQETTGAPLHF. The CDR3 DNA follows: TGCGCCAGCAGCCAAGAAACGACAGGGGCACCCCTCCACTTT.

V gene TRBV6-5 combines with J gene TRBJ2-7, with 11 bases aligning to TRBD1. The CDR3 has 14 residues. Germline V lookup: CDR1 MNHEY, CDR2 SVGAGI. V shed 1 base, J shed 6 bases, and the junction held 2 bases outside the gene matches. The CDR3 DNA reads TGTGCCAGCAGTTACTGGGACAGGGGGGGCGAGCAGTACTTC. Its protein product is CASSYWDRGGEQYF.

CDR3 nucleotides: TGTGCCAGCAGTGGGGACAGCCCTAACACCGGGGAGCTGTTTTTT. It translates to CASSGDSPNTGELFF. This chain uses TRBV2 with TRBJ2-2, with 7 bases matching TRBD1. CDR3 length equals 15 residues. Germline V lookup: CDR1 SNHLY, CDR2 FYNNEI. With V trimmed by 4 bases and J by 2 bases, 4 bases remained unmatched.

The CDR3 sequence: CASSQGNNNSPLHF. The DNA of the CDR3 is TGTGCCAGCTCACAGGGGAACAATAATTCACCCCTCCACTTT. The chain combines TRBV18 with TRBJ1-6, with D perhaps matching TRBD1 (5 bases). There are 14 residues in the CDR3. The V end was cut by 4 bases, the J end by 5 bases, with 9 bases between. Germline-derived CDR1 and CDR2 are KGHSH and LQKENI.

This rearrangement joins TRBV6-1 to TRBJ2-7; 10 nucleotides align to TRBD2. Trimming removed 2 bases from V and 6 bases from J; junction bases left unmatched: 7. The CDR3 consists of 15 residues. Per the germline V gene, CDR1 is MNHNS and CDR2 is SASEGT. This chain's CDR3 is CASSENFSGGTEQYF. The DNA for the CDR3 is TGTGCCAGCAGTGAAAACTTTAGCGGGGGGACCGAGCAGTACTTC.

The chain links TRBV9 to TRBJ2-3; 9 nucleotides match TRBD2. Germline CDR1 and CDR2: SGDLS and YYNGEE. Trimming took 3 bases from V and 2 from J; bases not matched to a gene: 10. This CDR3 is 17 amino acids long. CDR3 loop: CASSATSGRPSTDTQYF. CDR3 in DNA: TGTGCCAGCAGCGCCACTAGCGGGCGCCCTTCCACAGATACGCAGTATTTT.

This clone was detected only a few times. Other nucleotide sequences in the sample specify the same CDR3. The chain combines TRBV28 with TRBJ2-7; maybe TRBD1 (5 bases). The V gene lost 6 bases and the J gene lost 4 bases, with 19 bases spanning the gap. The CDR3 consists of 15 residues. Looked up from germline, CDR1 is MDHEN and CDR2 is SYDVKM. DNA of the CDR3: TGTGCCAGCAGACTGGAAACGAGACAGTCATACGAGCAGTACTTC. Translating gives CASRLETRQSYEQYF.

The V gene is TRBV10-3, the J gene TRBJ1-2; D is uncertain. Per germline, CDR1 ENHRY and CDR2 SYGVKD. V was shortened by 2 bases and J by 0 bases, with 16 bases between the two germline ends. The CDR3 contains 17 residues. The CDR3 spells CAISEEALPSANYGYTF. In DNA form, the CDR3 reads TGTGCCATCAGTGAGGAGGCCCTCCCCTCAGCTAACTATGGCTACACCTTC.

V and J are TRBV2 and TRBJ2-7; 7 bases fit TRBD2. Germline CDR1 and CDR2: SNHLY and FYNNEI. Trimming removed 3 bases from V and 4 bases from J; junction bases left unmatched: 3. This CDR3 contains 13 residues. The CDR3 bases are TGTGCCAGCAGTGAGGGGGGGAGGTACGAGCAGTACTTC. Its protein product is CASSEGGRYEQYF.

The chain uses TRBV3-1 (or the pseudogene TRBV3-2) and TRBJ1-5; D remains ambiguous. The CDR3 contains 13 residues. From germline, CDR1 is LGHDT and CDR2 YNNKEL (reference sequence). Trimming took 0 bases from V and 7 from J, leaving 7 bases between them. DNA of the CDR3: TGTGCCAGCAGCCAAGATGAGTGGCAGCCCCAGCATTTT. This codes for CASSQDEWQPQHF.

This clone has just a few counts. The chain uses TRBV6-6 and TRBJ1-1; TRBD1 is a possible D gene (6 bases). The V end lost 6 bases, the J end lost 3 bases, and 14 bases lay between the germline ends. The CDR3 contains 14 residues. CDR1 is MNHNY, CDR2 SVGAGI, per germline (reference sequence). The CDR3 spells CASSAQGADTEAFF. As DNA, the CDR3 is TGTGCCAGCAGCGCACAGGGTGCGGACACTGAAGCTTTCTTT.

The chain employs TRBV21-1 and TRBJ1-2. TRBV21-1 is an annotated pseudogene. The CDR3 covers 15 residues. The chain's CDR3 is CASSKVTVARGGYTF. The CDR3 DNA sequence: TGTGCCAGCAGCAAAGTAACGGTGGCACGGGGAGGCTACACCTTC.

This clone was picked up a small number of times. V and J are TRBV19 and TRBJ1-1; D is uncertain. Trimming cost V 8 bases and J 4 bases, with 14 bases left between them. CDR1 is LNHDA and CDR2 is SQIVND in the germline V gene (reference sequence). The CDR3 sequence is 13 residues long. The CDR3 reads CASSMDKRTEAFF. The CDR3 region has the DNA TGTGCCAGTTCGATGGATAAGCGCACTGAAGCTTTCTTT.